This entry describes one T cell receptor (beta chain). Its antigen is not known. This specimen comes from a study of blood T cells in healthy people across ages. Study observations and caveats: Greater diversity and more naive CD4+ cells were seen in long-lived donors than in aged donors. Naive and antigen-experienced cells could not be conclusively compared, given unsorted PBMCs.

The study recruited healthy Caucasian donors from Russia who were aged about 6 to 90. Every participating donor contributed about 10 milliliters of peripheral blood through a draw. Together with a sample-barcoded 5' primer, a J-beta primer mix was included in a second PCR lasting about 7 to 11 cycles. TCRdb used MiXCR to reprocess the 5' RACE reads, holding one entry per CDR3 protein. The table lists some 900,000 distinct CDR3 sequences, 40% to 60% of them singletons. The V end lost 6 bases, the J end lost 0 bases, and 14 bases lay between the germline ends. The CDR3 length is 15 residues. The germline V gene encodes CDR1 SGHVS and CDR2 FNYEAQ.

This clonotype was obtained from a man aged 25-40 years in good health. J is TRBJ2-5 and V is TRBV7-6, with D perhaps TRBD1 (5 bases). Sequencing was performed on blood. CDR3 nucleotide sequence: TGTGCCAGCAGACCAGGGCAAACGTACCAAGAGACCCAGTACTTC. Its translation: CASRPGQTYQETQYF.